A single sample is the source of the 19 T cell receptor beta chains below, sequenced in a study of preoperative IRX-2 immunotherapy in early breast cancer. Treatment here: preoperative locoregional IRX-2 cytokine immunotherapy. Assay: immunoSEQ multiplex PCR; the TCRdb copy retains only in-frame clones and omits some. The sample has around 30,000 clones; 78% are singletons. The sequenced sample was lymph node tissue, obtained before IRX-2 immunotherapy. Receptors were obtained from a human donor with breast cancer.

This chain connects TRBV10-3 to TRBJ2-1; 7 nucleotides agree with TRBD1. CDR1 and CDR2 from the germline V gene are ENHRY and SYGVKD. V trimming: 0 bases; J trimming: 7 bases; junction bases outside the gene matches: 6. The CDR3 runs to 15 residues. The CDR3 is CAISESIQGKNEQFF. DNA for the CDR3: TGTGCCATCAGTGAGTCAATACAGGGGAAAAATGAGCAGTTCTTC.

This clone was observed a handful of times. J is TRBJ1-5 and V is TRBV19; no definite D call. Germline CDR1 reads LNHDA; CDR2 reads SQIVND (reference sequence). CDR3 length equals 14 residues. The ends were cut back, 1 base at V and 7 bases at J, with 11 bases in the middle. CDR3 loop: CASSIVGRQQPQHF. As DNA, the CDR3 is TGTGCCAGTAGTATAGTGGGGAGGCAGCAGCCCCAGCATTTT. Combining the CDR3 with reference TRBV19 and TRBJ1-5 gives the whole variable domain DGGITQSPKYLFRKEGQNVTLSCEQNLNHDAMYWYRQDPGQGLRLIYYSQIVNDFQKGDIAEGYSVSREKKESFPLTVTSAQKNPTAFYLCASSIVGRQQPQHFGDGTRLSIL.

This clone appeared once. V gene TRBV18 combines with J gene TRBJ2-6, with 12 bases identical to TRBD1. V gave up 3 bases and J gave up 3 bases; unmatched junction bases: 9. The CDR3 extends over 19 amino acids. Germline values: CDR1 KGHSH, CDR2 LQKENI. The CDR3 loop reads CASSPLPGQGAIGANVLTF. In nucleotides, the CDR3 is TGTGCCAGCTCACCGCTTCCGGGACAGGGGGCGATTGGGGCCAACGTCCTGACTTTC. The full variable domain, in which reference TRBV18 and TRBJ2-6 provide the parts outside the CDR3, is NAGVMQNPRHLVRRRGQEARLRCSPMKGHSHVYWYRQLPEEGLKFMVYLQKENIIDESGMPKERFSAEFPKEGPSILRIQQVVRGDSAAYFCASSPLPGQGAIGANVLTFGAGSRLTVL.

This clone has only a few counts. V is TRBV19 and J is TRBJ1-4, with a tentative D call TRBD1 (5 bases). Trimming removed 3 bases from V and 11 bases from J, with 10 bases in between. The CDR3 is made up of 12 amino acids. In germline, CDR1 is LNHDA, CDR2 SQIVND (reference sequence). Here the CDR3 reads CASSITAGKLFF. Here the CDR3 DNA reads TGTGCCAGTAGTATTACCGCAGGGAAACTGTTTTTT. Supplemented by reference TRBV19 and TRBJ1-4, the full variable domain reads DGGITQSPKYLFRKEGQNVTLSCEQNLNHDAMYWYRQDPGQGLRLIYYSQIVNDFQKGDIAEGYSVSREKKESFPLTVTSAQKNPTAFYLCASSITAGKLFFGSGTQLSVL.

The V gene is TRBV23-1, the J gene TRBJ1-1; 8 nucleotides agree with TRBD1. TRBV23-1 is an ORF; its function is uncertain. V lost 6 bases, J lost 11 bases, and 11 bases stayed unmatched. CDR3 length: 13 residues. This CDR3 is CASSLDRGVGAFF. The CDR3 region has the DNA TGCGCCAGCAGCCTTGACAGGGGTGTGGGCGCTTTCTTT.

The V call is TRBV7-1, the J call TRBJ2-2; no clear D. TRBV7-1 is designated an ORF whose function remains uncertain. The CDR3 is 13 residues long. The V and J ends lost 7 bases and 2 bases respectively, with 8 bases between them. CDR3 coding DNA: TGTGCCAGCAACGGACCCAACACCGGGGAGCTGTTTTTT. Its protein is CASNGPNTGELFF.

The chain recombines TRBV18 with TRBJ1-4; the match to TRBD1 covers 8 bases. The length of the CDR3 is 14 residues. The V gene end was trimmed by 2 bases and the J gene end by 8 bases; junction bases not matched to a gene: 4. Germline V gives CDR1 KGHSH, CDR2 LQKENI. Here the CDR3 DNA reads TGTGCCAGCTCACCAGGACAGGGAGCCGAAAAACTGTTTTTT. It translates to CASSPGQGAEKLFF.

V gene TRBV28 combines with J gene TRBJ2-2; 10 bases line up with TRBD1. Per the germline V gene, CDR1 is MDHEN and CDR2 is SYDVKM. The junction had 3 bases not matched to a gene; V was cut back by 2 bases and J by 6 bases. This CDR3 has 15 residues. The CDR3 loop is CASSLRTGGAGELFF. The CDR3 nucleotides read TGTGCCAGCAGTTTAAGGACAGGGGGTGCCGGGGAGCTGTTTTTT.

The chain has TRBV28 and TRBJ1-2, with 9 nucleotides matching TRBD1. V shed 5 bases and J 5 bases; nucleotides not matched to a gene: 9. CDR3 length: 15 residues. Germline lookup yields CDR1 MDHEN and CDR2 SYDVKM. The CDR3 reads CASSGGQGLIYGYTF. CDR3 DNA sequence: TGTGCCAGCAGTGGGGGACAGGGCCTAATATATGGCTACACCTTC.

This chain joins TRBV7-7 and TRBJ2-2, with D tentatively TRBD2 (6 bases). V lost 3 bases and J lost 0, with 11 bases in between. This CDR3 comprises 16 residues. The germline CDR1 and CDR2 sequences are SSHAT and FNYEAQ (reference sequence). In DNA, the CDR3 is TGTGCCAGCAGCTTTTCACGGACTACGAACACCGGGGAGCTGTTTTTT. This sequence encodes CASSFSRTTNTGELFF.

J is TRBJ1-4 and V is TRBV7-1, with TRBD1 identical over 7 bases. TRBV7-1 is placed among ORFs of uncertain function. The CDR3 contains 16 residues. J gave up 14 bases and V 4 bases, and 19 bases lay outside the gene matches. The CDR3, as DNA: TGTGCCAGCAGCTTCAAAACAGGGGAGAGGAGAAAACTCCTGTTTTTT. Its translation is CASSFKTGERRKLLFF.

The chain uses TRBV6-8 and TRBJ1-2; TRBD1 aligns across 7 bases. Germline values: CDR1 MNHGY, CDR2 SAAAGT. V was clipped by 1 base and J by 4 bases; unmatched bases: 3. The CDR3 covers 14 residues. CDR3 sequence: CASSYFGDSYGYTF. Here the CDR3 DNA reads TGTGCCAGCAGTTACTTTGGGGACAGCTATGGCTACACCTTC.

The sample holds one count of this clone. V and J are TRBV19 and TRBJ1-4; TRBD1 matches at 9 bases. V shed 5 bases, J shed 3 bases, and the junction held 4 bases outside the gene matches. This CDR3 comprises 15 residues. Germline values: CDR1 LNHDA, CDR2 SQIVND (reference sequence). The CDR3: CASSSRTGANEKLFF. CDR3 DNA sequence: TGTGCCAGTAGTTCTCGGACAGGGGCTAATGAAAAACTGTTTTTT.

This chain connects TRBV5-1 to TRBJ2-3, with D maybe TRBD1 (6 bases). V lost 0 bases to trimming and J lost 2 bases, with 10 bases between them. Germline CDR1 is SGHRS and CDR2 is YFSETQ. The CDR3 length is 15 residues. The CDR3 nucleotides read TGCGCCAGCAGCTTGGGCCAGGGGACCACAGATACGCAGTATTTT. Its protein product is CASSLGQGTTDTQYF.

J is TRBJ2-3 and V is TRBV10-1; D remains ambiguous. The germline V gene has CDR1 WNHNN and CDR2 SYGVQD (reference sequence). V was shortened by 0 bases and J by 7 bases, with 2 bases between the two germline ends. The CDR3 has 11 residues. As DNA, the CDR3 is TGCGCCAGCAGTGAGTCCTATACGCAGTATTTT. Residues: CASSESYTQYF.

The CDR3 DNA is TGTGCCAGCAGCTTAGTTGGGCAGCACAATCAGCCCCAGCATTTT. Translation gives CASSLVGQHNQPQHF. The chain has TRBV11-3 and TRBJ1-5; no clear D. This CDR3 has 15 amino acids. Trimming took off 1 base at V and 3 bases at J, with 10 bases between the two ends. The germline CDR1 and CDR2 sequences are SGHNT and YENEEA.

The V and J genes are TRBV6-8 and TRBJ2-2; 8 nucleotides align to TRBD2. V gave up 6 bases and J gave up 3 bases; unmatched junction bases: 6. The V gene's germline CDR1 is MNHGY and CDR2 SAAAGT. This CDR3 has 15 residues. The CDR3 DNA reads as TGTGCCAGCAGCTCGGGGGGGCGTGACACCGGGGAGCTGTTTTTT. Translation gives CASSSGGRDTGELFF.

The chain is built from TRBV18 and TRBJ1-1, with D uncertain. The V end lost 3 bases, the J end lost 4 bases, and 6 bases lay between the germline ends. Germline V gene sequence: CDR1 KGHSH, CDR2 LQKENI. The CDR3 spans 12 residues. The CDR3 DNA is TGTGCCAGCTCACCCGCCACCACTGAAGCTTTCTTT. This codes for CASSPATTEAFF.

CDR3: CASSPRTGPNEQFF. The CDR3 coding sequence is TGTGCCAGCAGCCCCAGGACTGGGCCCAATGAGCAGTTCTTC. V is TRBV7-6 and J is TRBJ2-1; weak D call: TRBD2 (5 bases). The CDR3 is 14 residues long. Trimming removed 5 bases from V and 6 bases from J, with 14 bases in between. In germline, CDR1 is SGHVS, CDR2 FNYEAQ.